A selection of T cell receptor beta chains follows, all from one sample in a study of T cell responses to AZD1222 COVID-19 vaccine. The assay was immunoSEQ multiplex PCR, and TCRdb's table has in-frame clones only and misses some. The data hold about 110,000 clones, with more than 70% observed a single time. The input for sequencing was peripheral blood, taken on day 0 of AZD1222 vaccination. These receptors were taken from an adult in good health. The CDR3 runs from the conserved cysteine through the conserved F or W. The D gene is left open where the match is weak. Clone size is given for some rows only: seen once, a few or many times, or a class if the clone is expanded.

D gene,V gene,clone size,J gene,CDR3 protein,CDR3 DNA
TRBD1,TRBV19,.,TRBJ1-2,CASSILGQGYGYTF,TGTGCCAGTAGTATATTAGGACAGGGGTATGGCTACACCTTC
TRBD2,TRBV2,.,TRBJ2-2,CAGAGGRLTGELFF,TGTGCCGGAGCGGGAGGGAGGTTGACCGGGGAGCTGTTTTTT
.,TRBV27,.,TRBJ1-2,CASSSTRQANYGYTF,TGTGCCAGCAGTTCCACCCGACAGGCGAACTATGGCTACACCTTC
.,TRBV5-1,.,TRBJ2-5,CASSEGSQETQYF,TGCGCCAGCAGCGAAGGGTCTCAAGAGACCCAGTACTTC
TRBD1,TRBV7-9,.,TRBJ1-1,CASSLNIRTGDAFF,TGTGCCAGCAGCCTTAACATTAGGACAGGGGATGCTTTCTTT
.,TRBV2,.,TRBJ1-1,CASLLLLNTEAFF,TGTGCCAGCCTCCTCCTTTTGAACACTGAAGCTTTCTTT
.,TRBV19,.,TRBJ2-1,CASSILEAAHYNEQFF,TGTGCCAGTAGTATTCTTGAAGCTGCCCACTACAATGAGCAGTTCTTC
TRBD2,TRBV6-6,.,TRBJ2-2,CASSPGLAANTGELFF,TGTGCCAGCAGTCCCGGACTAGCGGCAAACACCGGGGAGCTGTTTTTT
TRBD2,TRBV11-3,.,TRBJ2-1,CASSLAGSGGKEQFF,TGTGCCAGCAGCTTAGCCGGGAGCGGGGGAAAAGAGCAGTTCTTC
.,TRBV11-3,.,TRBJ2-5,CASSLDIGIQVTQYF,TGTGCCAGCAGCTTAGATATAGGGATACAGGTGACCCAGTACTTC
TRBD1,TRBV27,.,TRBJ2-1,CASAPGTGSYNEQFF,TGTGCCAGCGCCCCCGGGACAGGGTCGTACAATGAGCAGTTCTTC
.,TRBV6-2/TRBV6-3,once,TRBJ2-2,CASSYGFSNTGELFF,TGTGCCAGCAGTTACGGTTTTTCGAACACCGGGGAGCTGTTTTTT
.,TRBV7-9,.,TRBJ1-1,CASSLTNTEAFF,TGTGCCAGCAGCTTAACGAACACTGAAGCTTTCTTT
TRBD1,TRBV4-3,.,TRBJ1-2,CASSQDFAGTANLGYTF,TGCGCCAGCAGCCAAGATTTCGCCGGGACAGCAAACCTTGGCTACACCTTC
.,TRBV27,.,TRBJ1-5,CASPGAGWDQPQHF,TGTGCCAGCCCGGGGGCAGGGTGGGATCAGCCCCAGCATTTT